This entry lists 28 T cell receptor beta chains sequenced from one sample in a study of cytomegalovirus exposure and HLA in healthy donors. Researchers ran the PCR with 60 Vbeta and 13 Jbeta primers. Data came from immunoSEQ multiplex PCR; TCRdb stores just in-frame clones and leaves some out. The profile shows under 150,000 clones, around 79% of them singletons. Sequencing used PBMCs. The receptor set was obtained from a woman aged 40 to 50 in good health and CMV-seropositive.

This clone showed up just once. The V gene is TRBV7-9, the J gene TRBJ2-3; TRBD1 aligns across 7 bases. The germline V gene encodes CDR1 SEHNR and CDR2 FQNEAQ (reference sequence). This CDR3 is 15 amino acids long. The V and J ends lost 3 bases and 2 bases, in that order; junction bases with no gene match: 5. The chain's CDR3 is CASSFLGTDTDTQYF. CDR3 coding DNA: TGTGCCAGCAGCTTCTTAGGGACAGACACAGATACGCAGTATTTT.

This chain uses TRBV4-2 with TRBJ1-2, with a weak D call TRBD1 (5 bases). This CDR3 comprises 14 residues. Trimming pared 0 bases from V and 3 bases from J, leaving 8 bases between. Per germline, CDR1 LGHNA and CDR2 YNFKEQ. CDR3 nucleotide sequence: TGTGCCAGCAGCCAAGATGACAGTTACTATGGCTACACCTTC. This sequence encodes CASSQDDSYYGYTF.

CDR3 sequence: CASSHPTGGGYTF. The CDR3 nucleotides are TGCGCCAGCAGCCACCCGACAGGGGGCGGCTACACCTTC. This chain uses TRBV5-1 with TRBJ1-2; 10 nucleotides agree with TRBD1. CDR1 and CDR2 from the germline V gene are SGHRS and YFSETQ. The CDR3 covers 13 residues. V was pared by 4 bases and J by 8 bases, with 5 bases of the junction left unmatched.

This chain connects TRBV7-9 to TRBJ2-6; 9 bases line up with TRBD1. The CDR3 is 18 residues long. V gave up 7 bases and J gave up 1 base; unmatched junction bases: 11. CDR1 SEHNR and CDR2 FQNEAQ come from the germline V gene (reference sequence). This CDR3 reads CASTLWDRVYSGANVLTF. CDR3 sequence (DNA): TGTGCCAGCACGTTGTGGGACAGGGTTTATTCTGGGGCCAACGTCCTGACTTTC.

V gene TRBV19 combines with J gene TRBJ1-4, with D perhaps TRBD1 (5 bases). Germline CDR1 is LNHDA and CDR2 is SQIVND (reference sequence). CDR3 length: 12 residues. V dropped 9 bases and J dropped 5 bases, with 10 bases sitting between them. This CDR3 is CASSRQNEKLFF. DNA of the CDR3: TGTGCCAGCTCAAGACAGAATGAAAAACTGTTTTTT.

The chain carries TRBV4-1 and TRBJ2-5; D possibly corresponds to TRBD2 (5 bases). The V and J ends lost 0 bases and 4 bases respectively, with 9 bases between them. The germline gives CDR1 MGHRA, CDR2 YSYEKL. CDR3 length: 14 amino acids. In DNA form, the CDR3 reads TGCGCCAGCAGCCAAGACGCGGGTCGAGAGACCCAGTACTTC. Amino acid sequence: CASSQDAGRETQYF.

The gene calls are TRBV6-1 and TRBJ1-4, with a weak D call TRBD1 (6 bases). Germline values: CDR1 MNHNS, CDR2 SASEGT. CDR3 length: 13 amino acids. V dropped 9 bases and J dropped 3 bases, with 11 bases sitting between them. The CDR3: CASEGGANEKLFF. The DNA for the CDR3 is TGTGCCAGTGAAGGGGGGGCTAATGAAAAACTGTTTTTT.

The gene calls are TRBV6-1 and TRBJ2-7; a weak D match, TRBD1 (5 bases). This CDR3 has 15 residues. V lost 4 bases and J lost 2, with 15 bases in between. CDR1 and CDR2 (germline): MNHNS, SASEGT. CDR3 amino acids: CASSGKQDPTYEQYF. The CDR3 nucleotides read TGTGCCAGCAGTGGGAAACAGGATCCCACCTACGAGCAGTACTTC.

This clone was recorded once. The V and J genes are TRBV2 and TRBJ2-7, with 7 bases fitting TRBD1. The junction had 12 bases not matched to a gene; V was cut back by 11 bases and J by 2 bases. The CDR3 spans 14 residues. The germline gives CDR1 SNHLY, CDR2 FYNNEI. The CDR3 region has the DNA TGTGCCCGACAAAAGGCGCAGGGGGCCTACGAGCAGTACTTC. It translates to CARQKAQGAYEQYF. The full variable domain, completed using reference TRBV2 and TRBJ2-7, is EPEVTQTPSHQVTQMGQEVILRCVPISNHLYFYWYRQILGQKVEFLVSFYNNEISEKSEIFDDQFSVERPDGSNFTLKIRSTKLEDSAMYFCARQKAQGAYEQYFGPGTRLTVT.

This chain links TRBV6-1 with TRBJ1-1; D gene uncertain. Trimming removed 6 bases from V and 6 bases from J, with 17 bases in between. Germline CDR1 MNHNS, CDR2 SASEGT. The CDR3 contains 14 residues. CDR3 sequence: CASRTGGALPEAFF. In nucleotides, the CDR3 is TGTGCCAGCAGGACGGGAGGCGCCCTCCCTGAAGCTTTCTTT.

This chain connects TRBV6-1 to TRBJ2-5, with D perhaps matching TRBD1 (6 bases). Germline loops: CDR1 MNHNS, CDR2 SASEGT. The CDR3 runs to 15 residues. V was trimmed by 1 base and J by 4 bases, leaving 13 bases between them. The CDR3 DNA is TGTGCCAGCAGTGAAGGGGTGGGGGCGGTAGAGACCCAGTACTTC. Amino acid sequence: CASSEGVGAVETQYF.

CDR3 nucleotide sequence: TGCGCCAGCAGTCAATCGAATGGCAGGGTTACGTACAATGAGCAGTTCTTC. Translating it yields CASSQSNGRVTYNEQFF. The gene calls are TRBV23-1 and TRBJ2-1; a possible D gene is TRBD1 (5 bases). TRBV23-1 is treated as an ORF (open reading frame) with a function not yet certain. V was trimmed by 0 bases and J by 4 bases, leaving 16 bases between them. The CDR3 has 17 amino acids.

The count of this clone is one. The chain is built from TRBV4-1 and TRBJ1-1, with a possible D match to TRBD1 (5 bases). CDR1 is MGHRA, CDR2 YSYEKL, per germline. The CDR3 is 16 amino acids. Deletions cut 0 bases from V and 2 bases from J, with 13 bases between. CDR3 DNA: TGCGCCAGCAGCCAAGAAAAAGGGGCCTATAACACTGAAGCTTTCTTT. This gives the protein CASSQEKGAYNTEAFF.

The V call is TRBV25-1, the J call TRBJ2-5; TRBD1 aligns across 12 bases. There are 17 residues in the CDR3. J was trimmed by 5 bases and V by 8 bases; bases with no gene match: 15. Germline CDR1 MGHDK, CDR2 SYGVNS. The CDR3 nucleotides read TGTGCCAGCTCCCCCGGGACAGGGGGCCTCTATGGTGAGACCCAGTACTTC. This encodes CASSPGTGGLYGETQYF.

The chain recombines TRBV27 with TRBJ1-2; no clear D. Looked up from germline, CDR1 is MNHEY and CDR2 is SMNVEV (reference sequence). This CDR3 has 15 amino acids. The V gene lost 3 bases and the J gene lost 2 bases, with 13 bases spanning the gap. The CDR3 DNA reads TGTGCCAGCAGTTTCTCTCGGACGGGGAACTATGGCTACACCTTC. It translates to CASSFSRTGNYGYTF.

CDR3 loop: CASSLAAGGPYNEQFF. CDR3 in DNA: TGTGCCAGCAGCTTAGCAGCGGGGGGGCCCTACAATGAGCAGTTCTTC. V usage is TRBV13 and J usage is TRBJ2-1, with 10 bases lining up with TRBD2. Germline loops: CDR1 PRHDT, CDR2 FYEKMQ (reference sequence). The V and J ends lost 1 base and 2 bases, in that order; junction bases with no gene match: 2. The CDR3 has 16 residues.

This rearrangement joins TRBV27 to TRBJ2-5; 10 bases line up with TRBD1. The DNA end is a closer match to TRBJ2-7, so the J assignment may be wrong. In germline, CDR1 is MNHEY, CDR2 SMNVEV (reference sequence). This CDR3 region has 14 residues. Here the CDR3 reads CASSPTGGDYEQYF. In nucleotides, the CDR3 is TGTGCCAGCAGTCCGACAGGGGGCGACTACGAGCAGTACTTC.

This chain uses TRBV2 with TRBJ1-5; weak D call: TRBD1 (6 bases). V was shortened by 6 bases and J by 9 bases, with 18 bases between the two germline ends. Germline-derived CDR1 and CDR2 are SNHLY and FYNNEI. The CDR3 has 14 residues. In nucleotides, the CDR3 is TGTGCCAGCAGGGCAGACAGGACGGTAGCGCCCCAGCATTTT. Translating it yields CASRADRTVAPQHF.

This chain's CDR3 is CSVATQTANTEAFF. In DNA, the CDR3 is TGCAGCGTTGCGACGCAGACAGCGAACACTGAAGCTTTCTTT. This chain links TRBV29-1 with TRBJ1-1, with a possible D match to TRBD1 (5 bases). Trimming took off 4 bases at V and 1 base at J, with 13 bases between the two ends. Germline CDR1 SQVTM, CDR2 ANQGSEA. This CDR3 region has 14 residues.

The chain employs TRBV10-3 and TRBJ1-2; possibly TRBD1 for D (6 bases). CDR1 and CDR2 from the germline V gene are ENHRY and SYGVKD. The CDR3 length is 12 residues. V lost 2 bases and J 5 bases, leaving 6 bases between the germline ends. The CDR3 here is CAISEDRYGYTF. The CDR3 DNA follows: TGTGCCATCAGTGAGGACAGGTATGGCTACACCTTC.

The chain uses TRBV2 and TRBJ2-7, with TRBD2 identical over 12 bases. Germline values: CDR1 SNHLY, CDR2 FYNNEI. The trim removed 5 bases at V and 3 bases at J, leaving 2 bases unmatched. The CDR3 totals 14 residues. DNA of the CDR3: TGTGCCAGCAGTACGACTAGCGGGGGCTACGAGCAGTACTTC. It encodes CASSTTSGGYEQYF. Based on the CDR3 plus reference TRBV2 and TRBJ2-7, the full variable domain is EPEVTQTPSHQVTQMGQEVILRCVPISNHLYFYWYRQILGQKVEFLVSFYNNEISEKSEIFDDQFSVERPDGSNFTLKIRSTKLEDSAMYFCASSTTSGGYEQYFGPGTRLTVT.

As for this clone: The junction departs from the called germline gene at one end, perhaps through a read error. This rearrangement joins TRBV28 to TRBJ1-6; possibly TRBD1 for D (5 bases). The CDR3 sequence is 15 residues long. CDR1 and CDR2 (germline): MDHEN, SYDVKM. The CDR3 DNA follows: TGTGCCAGCAGAACAGGTTCCGGGACTAATTCCCCCCTCCACTTT. It codes for CASRTGSGTNSPLHF.

The chain recombines TRBV27 with TRBJ1-1, with D perhaps matching TRBD1 (5 bases). The germline CDR1 and CDR2 sequences are MNHEY and SMNVEV (reference sequence). The CDR3 is 13 amino acids. V was cut by 9 bases and J by 4 bases, with 15 bases left in between. Here the CDR3 DNA reads TGTGCCAGTTCCTCAGGGTGGGCCACTGAAGCTTTCTTT. This sequence encodes CASSSGWATEAFF.

This chain connects TRBV14 to TRBJ2-1; D remains unclear. V dropped 4 bases and J dropped 6 bases, with 16 bases sitting between them. CDR3 length equals 15 residues. The germline CDR1 and CDR2 sequences are SGHDN and FVKESK. The CDR3 region has the DNA TGTGCCAGCAGCCGGAATAACTACCGGTCCAATGAGCAGTTCTTC. Its protein product is CASSRNNYRSNEQFF.

This chain links TRBV7-3 with TRBJ2-3, with TRBD2 identical over 8 bases. The CDR3 has 14 residues. Trimming removed 5 bases from V and 6 bases from J; junction bases left unmatched: 7. The germline V gene encodes CDR1 SGHTA and CDR2 FQGTGA. CDR3 nucleotides: TGTGCCAGCAGCCTAGGGGCGGGGGGTGATACGCAGTATTTT. It encodes CASSLGAGGDTQYF.

A note on this clone: The identical CDR3 is also encoded by other nucleotide sequences in the sample. V and J are TRBV18 and TRBJ1-5; 9 bases are shared with TRBD1. The CDR3 contains 14 residues. Germline CDR1 and CDR2: KGHSH and LQKENI. The V gene end was trimmed by 2 bases and the J gene end by 5 bases; junction bases not matched to a gene: 1. DNA for the CDR3: TGTGCCAGCTCACCAAGGACAGGGGATCAGCCCCAGCATTTT. Translation gives CASSPRTGDQPQHF.

The chain employs TRBV10-3 and TRBJ2-3; D gene ambiguous. CDR3 length: 14 amino acids. Germline-derived CDR1 and CDR2 are ENHRY and SYGVKD. V lost 4 bases and J 0 bases, leaving 8 bases between the germline ends. CDR3 sequence reads: CAISGEASTDTQYF. Written as DNA, the CDR3 is TGTGCCATCAGTGGCGAGGCTAGCACAGATACGCAGTATTTT.

CDR3 region: CASSQAGGVRNEQFF. CDR3 DNA sequence: TGCGCCAGCAGCCAAGCGGGGGGGGTTAGAAATGAGCAGTTCTTC. The chain is built from TRBV4-1 and TRBJ2-1; 8 nucleotides match TRBD2. CDR1 is MGHRA and CDR2 is YSYEKL in the germline V gene. The CDR3 is made up of 15 amino acids. Germline trimming cut 1 base from V and 7 bases from J; bases unmatched to any gene: 6.